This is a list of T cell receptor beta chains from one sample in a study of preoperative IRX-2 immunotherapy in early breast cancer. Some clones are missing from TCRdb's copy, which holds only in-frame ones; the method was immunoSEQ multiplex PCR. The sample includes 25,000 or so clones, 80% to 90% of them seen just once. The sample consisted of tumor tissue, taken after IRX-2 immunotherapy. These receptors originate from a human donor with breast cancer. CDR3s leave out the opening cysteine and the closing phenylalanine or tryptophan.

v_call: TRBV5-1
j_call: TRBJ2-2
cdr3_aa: ASSVSNTGELF

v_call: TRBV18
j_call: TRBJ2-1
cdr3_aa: ASSPLITGENEQF

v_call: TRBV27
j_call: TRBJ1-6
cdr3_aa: ASSFRASGSPLH

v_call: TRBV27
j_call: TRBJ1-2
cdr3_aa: ASSFRGGNSGYT

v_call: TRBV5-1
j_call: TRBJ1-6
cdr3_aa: ASSGYNSPLH

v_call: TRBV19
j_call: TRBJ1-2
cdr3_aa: ASSPRTGLYGYT

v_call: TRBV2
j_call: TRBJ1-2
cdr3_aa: ASSVGTGSNYGYT

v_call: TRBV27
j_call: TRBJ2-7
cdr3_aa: ASKIGQGAVEQY

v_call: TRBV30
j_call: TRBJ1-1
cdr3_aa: AWNPNLGTKNTEAF

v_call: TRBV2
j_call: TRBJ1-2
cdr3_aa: ASSDVGASYGYT

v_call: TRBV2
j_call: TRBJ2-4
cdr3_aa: ASSEGGSNIQY

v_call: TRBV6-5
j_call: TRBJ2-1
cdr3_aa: ASSSGTGGSLQF

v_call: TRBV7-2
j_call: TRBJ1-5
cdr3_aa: ASSLGGFGQPQH

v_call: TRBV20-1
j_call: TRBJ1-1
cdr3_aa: SARRTAEAF

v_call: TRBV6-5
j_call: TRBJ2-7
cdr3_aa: ASRTGTGGSYEQY

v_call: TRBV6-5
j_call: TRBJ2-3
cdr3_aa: ASTGTGGTDTQY

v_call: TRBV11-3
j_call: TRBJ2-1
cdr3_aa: ASSFQRGPLDNEQF

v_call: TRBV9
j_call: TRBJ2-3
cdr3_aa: ASSTGERTQY

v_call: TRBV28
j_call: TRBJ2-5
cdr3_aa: ASSGQGPRETQY

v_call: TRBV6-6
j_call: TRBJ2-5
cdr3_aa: ASSVGRETQY

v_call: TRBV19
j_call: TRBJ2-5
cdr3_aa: ASSMDQGETQY

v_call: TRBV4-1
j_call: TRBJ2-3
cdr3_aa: ASSQETSGGAADTQY

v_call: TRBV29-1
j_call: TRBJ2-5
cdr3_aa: SVATGGGETQY

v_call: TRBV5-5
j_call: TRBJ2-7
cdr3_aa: ASSFRQGTYEQY

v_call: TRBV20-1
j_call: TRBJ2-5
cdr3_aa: SARAGETQY

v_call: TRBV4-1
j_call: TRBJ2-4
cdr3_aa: ASSQVGGLAKNIQY

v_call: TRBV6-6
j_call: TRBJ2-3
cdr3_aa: ASSPPGDTQY

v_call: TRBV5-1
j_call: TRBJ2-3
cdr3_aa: ASSLLGNTDTQY

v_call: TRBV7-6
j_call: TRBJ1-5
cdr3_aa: ASSPDSNSNQPQH

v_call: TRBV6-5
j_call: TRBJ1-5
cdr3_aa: ASRSRGHNQPQH

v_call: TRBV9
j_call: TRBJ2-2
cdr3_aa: ASTQGGLVNTGELF

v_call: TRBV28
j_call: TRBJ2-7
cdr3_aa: ASSFLAGGFSYEQY

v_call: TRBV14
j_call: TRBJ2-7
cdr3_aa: ASSRIQGSGSYEQY

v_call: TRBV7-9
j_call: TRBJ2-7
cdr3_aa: ASSLEGGSSYEQY